The 23 T cell receptor beta chains below were found in one sample sequenced in a study of blood T cell repertoires in COVID-19. The method was immunoSEQ multiplex PCR; TCRdb's version includes in-frame clones alone and lacks a portion of them. Here the sample spans fewer than 250,000 clones, around four fifths being singletons. Sequenced material: peripheral blood. These receptors were taken from a man aged 55 to 70 with COVID-19, enrolled during active disease.

The rearrangement uses TRBV4-2 and TRBJ2-1, with TRBD2 matching over 10 bases. The V segment lost 0 bases and the J segment 3 bases; nucleotides outside the gene matches: 5. Germline values: CDR1 LGHNA, CDR2 YNFKEQ. The CDR3 loop spans 17 amino acids. In DNA form, the CDR3 reads TGTGCCAGCAGCCAAGAAGGACTAGCGGTCTTCTACAATGAGCAGTTCTTC. It specifies CASSQEGLAVFYNEQFF.

The chain links TRBV29-1 to TRBJ1-2, with TRBD1 as a possible D gene (5 bases). CDR3 length: 13 amino acids. V was cut by 7 bases and J by 6 bases, with 18 bases left in between. Germline lookup yields CDR1 SQVTM and CDR2 ANQGSEA. The CDR3 sequence is CSGTYGFLDGYTF. The CDR3 DNA sequence: TGCAGCGGGACATACGGCTTCCTGGATGGCTACACCTTC.

The chain couples TRBV10-2 to TRBJ2-5, with D possibly matching TRBD2 (6 bases). This CDR3 spans 15 amino acids. V was clipped by 1 base and J by 4 bases, with 13 bases between them. Per germline, CDR1 WSHSY and CDR2 SAAADI. CDR3 sequence: CASSEWSSEGETQYF. CDR3 DNA sequence: TGCGCCAGCAGTGAGTGGTCTAGCGAGGGAGAGACCCAGTACTTC.

The chain recombines TRBV27 with TRBJ1-5; D gene ambiguous. This CDR3 spans 13 amino acids. The V gene lost 3 bases and the J gene lost 2 bases, with 5 bases spanning the gap. Per the germline V gene, CDR1 is MNHEY and CDR2 is SMNVEV (reference sequence). Here the CDR3 reads CASSFSGNQPQHF. Here the CDR3 DNA reads TGTGCCAGCAGTTTTTCCGGCAATCAGCCCCAGCATTTT.

In the case of this clone: The same CDR3 arises from other DNA sequences in this sample as well. This rearrangement joins TRBV2 to TRBJ1-5; TRBD1 matches 7 bases. The V segment lost 6 bases and the J segment 5 bases; nucleotides outside the gene matches: 4. This CDR3 is built from 13 residues. CDR1 is SNHLY, CDR2 FYNNEI, per germline. The CDR3 reads CASSYRGDQPQHF. The CDR3 DNA is TGTGCCAGCAGCTACAGGGGCGATCAGCCCCAGCATTTT.

The chain uses TRBV30 and TRBJ1-6; no clear D gene. There are 15 residues in the CDR3. Germline V CDR1 and CDR2: GTSNPN, SVGIG (reference sequence). The ends were cut back, 4 bases at V and 10 bases at J, with 20 bases in the middle. The CDR3 DNA reads TGTGCCTGGACCCTTATAGGACGGAGGGAGTCACCCCTCCACTTT. Encoded protein: CAWTLIGRRESPLHF.

The V call is TRBV24-1, the J call TRBJ2-3, with D tentatively TRBD1 (5 bases). CDR3 size: 17 residues. Germline V lookup: CDR1 KGHDR, CDR2 SFDVKD. Trimming took 3 bases from V and 0 from J, leaving 15 bases between them. CDR3 loop: CATSDLEGDASTDTQYF. In DNA, the CDR3 is TGTGCCACCAGTGATCTAGAAGGGGATGCAAGCACAGATACGCAGTATTTT.

The chain carries TRBV24-1 and TRBJ1-2; no clear D gene. Trimming cost V 8 bases and J 1 base, with 10 bases left between them. Germline loops: CDR1 KGHDR, CDR2 SFDVKD. The CDR3 has 13 amino acids. The CDR3 bases are TGTGCCACCAACGACGGGTTTAACTATGGCTACACCTTC. Residues: CATNDGFNYGYTF.

This clone was counted between two and nine times. The genes are TRBV6-5 and TRBJ2-7; 8 bases align to TRBD1. Germline CDR1 reads MNHEY; CDR2 reads SVGAGI. V lost 5 bases and J lost 3; bases outside the gene matches: 3. The CDR3 loop spans 13 amino acids. The CDR3 protein is CASSPRGLYEQYF. DNA of the CDR3: TGTGCCAGCAGTCCCAGGGGGCTCTACGAGCAGTACTTC.

The V call is TRBV6-6, the J call TRBJ2-3, with D perhaps TRBD1 (5 bases). The CDR3 is 15 residues long. The V and J ends lost 2 bases and 1 base respectively, with 10 bases between them. CDR1 is MNHNY and CDR2 is SVGAGI in the germline V gene (reference sequence). CDR3 region: CASSYRGKGTDTQYF. The CDR3 nucleotides are TGTGCCAGCAGTTACAGGGGAAAAGGCACAGATACGCAGTATTTT.

V usage is TRBV29-1 and J usage is TRBJ2-5, with 7 positions matching TRBD1. V shed 4 bases and J 5 bases; nucleotides not matched to a gene: 13. The CDR3 is 15 residues long. The germline V gene has CDR1 SQVTM and CDR2 ANQGSEA. The CDR3 DNA reads as TGCAGCGTTGGGCTAGGGACAGATCAAAGGGAGACCCAGTACTTC. Translation gives CSVGLGTDQRETQYF.

The rearrangement joins TRBV7-9 to TRBJ2-5; perhaps TRBD2 as D (5 bases). CDR1 and CDR2 from the germline V gene are SEHNR and FQNEAQ (reference sequence). The CDR3 is 14 amino acids. Trimming pared 8 bases from V and 4 bases from J, leaving 17 bases between. The CDR3 DNA reads as TGTGCCAGCCCCGGGGAGCCGCCCGGAGAGACCCAGTACTTC. It encodes CASPGEPPGETQYF.

The chain combines TRBV9 with TRBJ2-6; D is perhaps TRBD1 (6 bases). Germline CDR1 SGDLS, CDR2 YYNGEE. The CDR3 length is 17 residues. Trimming stripped 3 bases from V and 2 bases from J, with 15 bases between. The CDR3 loop reads CASSAVQGWAGANVLTF. CDR3 in DNA: TGTGCCAGCAGCGCAGTACAGGGTTGGGCTGGGGCCAACGTCCTGACTTTC.

CDR3 nucleotides: TGTGCCAGCAGCGTAACTAGCGGAACTCAAGAGACCCAGTACTTC. Protein: CASSVTSGTQETQYF. The rearrangement joins TRBV9 to TRBJ2-5; 8 bases line up with TRBD2. The CDR3 sequence is 15 residues long. Looked up from germline, CDR1 is SGDLS and CDR2 is YYNGEE. The J segment lost 2 bases and the V segment lost 1 base, leaving 4 bases of the junction unmatched.

The gene calls are TRBV7-2 and TRBJ1-5; perhaps TRBD1 as D (5 bases). V shed 0 bases and J shed 6 bases, with 21 bases lying between them. CDR3 length equals 18 residues. Germline CDR1 reads SGHTA; CDR2 reads FQGNSA. The CDR3 DNA reads TGTGCCAGCAGCTTAGCGTCTTTCCGGCAGGGAAGTTTTCAGCCCCAGCATTTT. As protein: CASSLASFRQGSFQPQHF.

The rearrangement links TRBV20-1 to TRBJ1-6, with 10 bases matching TRBD1. Germline CDR1 reads DFQATT; CDR2 reads SNEGSKA (reference sequence). The CDR3 length is 15 residues. With V trimmed by 3 bases and J by 13 bases, 12 bases remained unmatched. This CDR3 reads CSASVPGQGTGPLHF. In DNA form, the CDR3 reads TGCAGTGCTAGTGTCCCGGGACAGGGGACGGGGCCCCTCCACTTT.

The V and J genes are TRBV28 and TRBJ2-7; D possibly corresponds to TRBD2 (7 bases). CDR1 is MDHEN and CDR2 is SYDVKM in the germline V gene. This CDR3 spans 14 amino acids. The V and J ends lost 8 bases and 5 bases respectively, with 19 bases between them. CDR3 nucleotide sequence: TGTGCCAGCGAGGCGGGGGCTAGTCTCCACGAGCAGTACTTC. Its translation is CASEAGASLHEQYF.

This chain links TRBV6-2 or TRBV6-3 with TRBJ2-6; D might be TRBD1 (6 bases). Germline V CDR1 and CDR2: MNHEY, SVGEGT. This CDR3 has 18 amino acids. V dropped 5 bases and J dropped 4 bases, with 21 bases sitting between them. CDR3 loop: CASSHDRPRKRGANVLTF. The CDR3 DNA follows: TGTGCCAGCAGTCATGACAGGCCCCGGAAGAGAGGGGCCAACGTCCTGACTTTC.

The chain carries TRBV29-1 and TRBJ2-3, with TRBD2 matching 10 bases. This CDR3 spans 14 amino acids. Germline CDR1 reads SQVTM; CDR2 reads ANQGSEA. Trimming removed 6 bases from V and 0 bases from J; junction bases left unmatched: 3. CDR3 DNA sequence: TGCAGCGTGAGGACTAGCGGAAGCACAGATACGCAGTATTTT. Its translation is CSVRTSGSTDTQYF.

The chain carries TRBV2 and TRBJ2-5; the D gene is possibly TRBD2 (6 bases). V was clipped by 0 bases and J by 7 bases, with 9 bases between them. Germline V gives CDR1 SNHLY, CDR2 FYNNEI. The CDR3 loop spans 13 amino acids. CDR3 sequence (DNA): TGTGCCAGCAGTGAAGCTAGAGCGGGGACCCAGTACTTC. This encodes CASSEARAGTQYF.

The chain links TRBV5-5 to TRBJ1-6; no reliable D call. The CDR3 runs 14 residues. The ends were cut back, 4 bases at V and 8 bases at J, with 13 bases in the middle. Germline V CDR1 and CDR2: SGHKS, YYEKEE (reference sequence). The DNA of the CDR3 is TGTGCCAGCAGCCCGGACTTCAGGCATTCACCCCTCCACTTT. This codes for CASSPDFRHSPLHF.

The V gene is TRBV27, the J gene TRBJ1-1, with TRBD1 as a possible D gene (5 bases). Germline CDR1 and CDR2: MNHEY and SMNVEV (reference sequence). V lost 8 bases, J lost 3 bases, and 25 bases lay in between. This CDR3 has 17 amino acids. The CDR3 bases are TGTGCCAGCGGGATCAGATCCTCAGGGAAATCGTACACTGAAGCTTTCTTT. Residues: CASGIRSSGKSYTEAFF.

The chain joins TRBV6-2 or TRBV6-3 to TRBJ1-2; 7 bases are shared with TRBD1. The germline CDR1 and CDR2 sequences are MNHEY and SVGEGT. The CDR3 is 16 residues long. With 4 bases clipped from V and 5 bases from J, the junction kept 13 bases outside the gene matches. The CDR3: CASSFRGSGQRYGYTF. The DNA of the CDR3 is TGTGCCAGCAGTTTTAGGGGATCGGGACAGAGATATGGCTACACCTTC.